The T cell receptor (beta chain) described here comes from a study of early T cells in non-severe SARS-CoV-2 infection. In the study overall: Chains stayed unpaired after sequencing of bulk RNA from unsorted whole blood. The study's findings and limits: The matching step, a VDJdb search, favored anti-spike CD8 responses and missed private and CD4 specificities.

V trimming: 4 bases; J trimming: 0 bases; junction bases outside the gene matches: 1. The CDR3 covers 14 residues. Germline CDR1 reads SNHLY; CDR2 reads FYNNEI. The TCR library protocol was used to attach unique molecular identifiers. These identifiers were attached to individual cDNA molecules. In TCRdb, the 5' RACE reads were re-called with MiXCR into one record per CDR3 protein. The sample lists 30,000 to 45,000 distinct CDR3 sequences; 3% to 4.5% were seen once. This clonotype was counted only a few times. The antigen is not known. The sample consisted of whole blood. The source of this sequence is an adult who was a healthcare worker with PCR-confirmed SARS-CoV-2 infection or an uninfected control (not recorded which). This sequence joins TRBV2 and TRBJ2-3; 7 bases are shared with TRBD2. CDR3 bases: TGTGCCAGCAGTGCGGGGGGAAGCACAGATACGCAGTATTTT. This gives the protein CASSAGGSTDTQYF.